Listed below are T cell receptor beta chains from one sample, sequenced in a study of shared clonotypes between healthy human individuals. TCRdb keeps only in-frame clones here, not all; method: immunoSEQ multiplex PCR. Of approximately 720,000 clones in the sample, roughly 94% were seen once. Sequenced material: naive CD8+ T cells sorted from blood. The receptors shown here come from a man under 40 in good health. Each CDR3 is given with its conserved first and last residue. The D gene is left open where the match is weak. Size tells how often a clone was seen (once, few, many) or the class of an expanded clone, and some rows leave it out.

DNA,CDR3,V,D,J,size
TGTGCCAGCACCTTGGACACCCTTGGAGGAGATACGCAGTATTTT,CASTLDTLGGDTQYF,TRBV9,-,TRBJ2-3,-
TGTGCCAGCCTTCGTGAAAAACTGTTTTTT,CASLREKLFF,TRBV2,-,TRBJ1-4,-
TGCGCCAGCAGCTTAGGCTACGAGCAGTACTTC,CASSLGYEQYF,TRBV5-1,-,TRBJ2-7,-
TGCGCCAGCAGCCAAGATGACAGGGTCACGTACGAGCAGTACTTC,CASSQDDRVTYEQYF,TRBV4-3,TRBD1,TRBJ2-7,-
TGTGCCATCAGTGAGTCGATCGGATACAATCAGCCCCAGCATTTT,CAISESIGYNQPQHF,TRBV10-3,-,TRBJ1-5,-
TGTGCCAGCAGCGGACAGGGGGCTGGCACAGATACGCAGTATTTT,CASSGQGAGTDTQYF,TRBV9,TRBD1,TRBJ2-3,once
TGTGCCAGCAGCGAGGGCCCCTCCCGGGTTAAGGACACTGAAGCTTTCTTT,CASSEGPSRVKDTEAFF,TRBV9,-,TRBJ1-1,-
TGTGCCAGCAGCCCCGGACAGCCGACCGGGCAGTACTTC,CASSPGQPTGQYF,TRBV7-9,-,TRBJ2-7,-
TGTGCCAGCAGCATCGGACTAGCCCAGTCGTCCAATGAGCAGTTCTTC,CASSIGLAQSSNEQFF,TRBV7-2,TRBD2,TRBJ2-1,-
TGTGCTAGTCGGGACTATTACAATGAGCAGTTCTTC,CASRDYYNEQFF,TRBV12-5,TRBD2,TRBJ2-1,-
TGTGCCAGCTCACTTCCTTACGGACAGGGCGTCATGAACACTGAAGCTTTCTTT,CASSLPYGQGVMNTEAFF,TRBV18,TRBD1,TRBJ1-1,once
TGTGCCAGCAGTGAAAAGGTGTTCCTAGCGGGAGGAACTAGCACAGATACGCAGTATTTT,CASSEKVFLAGGTSTDTQYF,TRBV6-1,TRBD2,TRBJ2-3,once
TGTGCCACCAGCAGACCAGGGACAGGGGAAAAGGAGACCCAGTACTTC,CATSRPGTGEKETQYF,TRBV15,TRBD1,TRBJ2-5,-
TGTGCCAGTAGTATAGGCGGAGCAGAGTCCTACGAGCAGTACTTC,CASSIGGAESYEQYF,TRBV19,-,TRBJ2-7,-
TGTGCCAGCAGCTTAACCGGGAGTTACCATGAGCAGTTCTTC,CASSLTGSYHEQFF,TRBV11-2,-,TRBJ2-1,-
TGTGCCAGCAGCTCGGGACGGAGTAGCAATCAGCCCCAGCATTTT,CASSSGRSSNQPQHF,TRBV28,-,TRBJ1-5,-
TGTGCCAGCAGCATTCTATTACCCGGGACTAGCGGTACCCTAGTGGACACCGGGGAGCTGTTTTTT,CASSILLPGTSGTLVDTGELFF,TRBV28,TRBD2,TRBJ2-2,-
TGTGCCAGAATCAGAGACAAGCGGGATCCATATTACAATGAGCAGTTCTTC,CARIRDKRDPYYNEQFF,TRBV7-5,-,TRBJ2-1,-
TGCAGCGTTGAAGATTGGGGCAAGTTTGCTAACTATGGCTACATCTTC,CSVEDWGKFANYGYIF,TRBV29-1,-,TRBJ1-2,-
TGCGCCGGACTATGGCGCAGCGATGAGCAGTTCTTC,CAGLWRSDEQFF,TRBV29-1,-,TRBJ2-1,-
TGCAGCGTTACCCCCGGGGATTACGAGCAGTACTTC,CSVTPGDYEQYF,TRBV29-1,-,TRBJ2-7,-
TGTGCCAGCAGCTTACTCTCAACAAGAGACCAAGAGACCCAGTACTTC,CASSLLSTRDQETQYF,TRBV7-9,-,TRBJ2-5,-
TGTGCCAGCAGTTACTCTTGGGACAGGCCCTGGGAGCAGTACTTC,CASSYSWDRPWEQYF,TRBV6-5,TRBD1,TRBJ2-7,-
TGCAGCGTCGTCGACAGGAGCGAAAAACTGTTTTTT,CSVVDRSEKLFF,TRBV29-1,-,TRBJ1-4,-
TGTGCCTGGAATTTACCTGGGTCCTACGAGCAGTACTTC,CAWNLPGSYEQYF,TRBV30,-,TRBJ2-7,once
TGCGCCAGCAGCCAAGATCAACAGGGGACCTCCTCTGGGGCCAACGTCCTGACTTTC,CASSQDQQGTSSGANVLTF,TRBV4-1,TRBD1,TRBJ2-6,-
TGTGCCATCAGTGAGTCGGGACAGGGGCTCCACGAGCAGTACTTC,CAISESGQGLHEQYF,TRBV10-3,TRBD1,TRBJ2-7,-
TGTGCCAGTAGTCTCGGGCCTATCTACGAGCAGTACTTC,CASSLGPIYEQYF,TRBV19,-,TRBJ2-7,-
TGTGCCAGCACCAGGGCCCCGGGTGGCTACACCTTC,CASTRAPGGYTF,TRBV21-1,-,TRBJ1-2,-
TGTGCCTGGAGTGTAGGCGCAGAGGGCTACACCTTC,CAWSVGAEGYTF,TRBV30,-,TRBJ1-2,-
TGCGCCAGCAGCCAGGACCCGGGGCTAGCGGGAGTTGATACGCAGTATTTT,CASSQDPGLAGVDTQYF,TRBV4-1,TRBD2,TRBJ2-3,-
TGTGCCAGCAGCCCGCGAGATCTAGCGGGAGGGAGGTTTGGGGAGCTGTTTTTT,CASSPRDLAGGRFGELFF,TRBV7-3,TRBD2,TRBJ2-2,-
TGTGCCAGCAGTTTTGGCAACCAAGAGACCCAGTACTTC,CASSFGNQETQYF,TRBV27,-,TRBJ2-5,once
TGCGCCAGCAGCTTGTTGTGGTCTAGCGGGGGAAACAATGAGCAGTTCTTC,CASSLLWSSGGNNEQFF,TRBV5-1,TRBD2,TRBJ2-1,-
TGTGCCAGTAGTATGTGGACAGGGGGCAGGCAGCCCCAGCATTTT,CASSMWTGGRQPQHF,TRBV19,TRBD1,TRBJ1-5,-
TGTGCCAGCAGCTCCCGGGACAGGGGGCAAGAGACCCAGTACTTC,CASSSRDRGQETQYF,TRBV7-9,TRBD1,TRBJ2-5,-
TGCAGCGTTGAAGGGCAGGGGGCCGGCACTGAAGCTTTCTTT,CSVEGQGAGTEAFF,TRBV29-1,TRBD1,TRBJ1-1,-
TGTGCCAGCAGCTTAACAGGGGATAGCGGGAGGACCGGGGCCAACGTCCTGACTTTC,CASSLTGDSGRTGANVLTF,TRBV7-9,TRBD2,TRBJ2-6,-
TGTGCCAGCAGCCTCGGGACTAGCGGATACGCCTACGAGCAGTACTTC,CASSLGTSGYAYEQYF,TRBV7-8,TRBD2,TRBJ2-7,-
TGTGCCAGCAGCCCCGGGGCCATCTACGAGCAGTACTTC,CASSPGAIYEQYF,TRBV27,-,TRBJ2-7,once
TGTGCCAGCAGCGTAGGAGACGACAGCTCCTACGAGCAGTACTTC,CASSVGDDSSYEQYF,TRBV9,-,TRBJ2-7,-
TGTGCCAGCTCGCAAGGGGAGAATGCAGATACGCAGTATTTT,CASSQGENADTQYF,TRBV6-1,-,TRBJ2-3,-